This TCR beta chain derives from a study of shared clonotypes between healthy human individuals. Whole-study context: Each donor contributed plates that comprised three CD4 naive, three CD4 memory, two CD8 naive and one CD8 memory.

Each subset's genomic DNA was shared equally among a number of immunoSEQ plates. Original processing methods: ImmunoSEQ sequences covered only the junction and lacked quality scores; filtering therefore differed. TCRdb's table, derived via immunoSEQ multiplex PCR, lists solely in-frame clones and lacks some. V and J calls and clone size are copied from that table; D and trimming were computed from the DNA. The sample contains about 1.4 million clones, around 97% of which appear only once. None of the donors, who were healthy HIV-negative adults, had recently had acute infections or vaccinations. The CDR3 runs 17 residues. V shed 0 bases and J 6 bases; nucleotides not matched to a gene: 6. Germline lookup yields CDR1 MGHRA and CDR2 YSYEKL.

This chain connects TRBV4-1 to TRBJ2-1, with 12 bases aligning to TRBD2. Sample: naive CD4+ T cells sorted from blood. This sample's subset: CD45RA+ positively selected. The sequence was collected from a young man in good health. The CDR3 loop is CASSQEGTSGRPNEQFF. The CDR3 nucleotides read TGCGCCAGCAGCCAAGAGGGCACTAGCGGGAGGCCCAATGAGCAGTTCTTC.